This TCR beta chain was recovered during a study of blood T cell repertoires in COVID-19. Whole-study context: Sites across the United States, Italy and Spain contributed samples from acute and convalescent COVID-19. PBMCs, B-cell-depleted T cells, or T cells provided the cDNA or gDNA that made up the material.

In the source study's methods: Reference gene primer amplification yielded estimated nucleated cell counts. This table comes from immunoSEQ multiplex PCR, and its TCRdb copy is limited to in-frame clones, with some not included. V, J and clone size reflect that table, while D and trimming were determined from the DNA. The profile shows over 400,000 clones, around nine tenths of them singletons. In this sample, this clone turned up once. V lost 1 base to trimming and J lost 9 bases, with 7 bases between them. The CDR3 loop spans 12 amino acids. Germline V gene sequence: CDR1 SGHAT, CDR2 FQNNGV. The sequenced sample consisted of PBMCs or T cells enriched from blood (not recorded which). V gene TRBV11-2 combines with J gene TRBJ1-3, with D unresolved. The origin of this receptor is an older woman who had recovered from COVID-19. CDR3 bases: TGTGCCAGCAGCTTAGTCCCCGGCACCATATATTTT. Amino acids: CASSLVPGTIYF.